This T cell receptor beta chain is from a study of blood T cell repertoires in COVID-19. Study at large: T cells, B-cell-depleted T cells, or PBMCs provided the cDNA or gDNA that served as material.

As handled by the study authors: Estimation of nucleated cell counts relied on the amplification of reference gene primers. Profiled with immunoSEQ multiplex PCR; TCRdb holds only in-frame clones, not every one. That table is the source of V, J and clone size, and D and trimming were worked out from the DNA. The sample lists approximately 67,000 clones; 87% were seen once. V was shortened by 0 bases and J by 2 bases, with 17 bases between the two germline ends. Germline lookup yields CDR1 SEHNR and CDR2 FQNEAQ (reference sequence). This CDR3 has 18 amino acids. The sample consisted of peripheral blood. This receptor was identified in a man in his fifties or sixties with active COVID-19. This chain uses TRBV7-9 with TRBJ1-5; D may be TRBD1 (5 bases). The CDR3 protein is CASSLASGGGEGNQPQHF. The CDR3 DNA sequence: TGTGCCAGCAGCTTAGCGTCGGGGGGAGGGGAAGGCAATCAGCCCCAGCATTTT.